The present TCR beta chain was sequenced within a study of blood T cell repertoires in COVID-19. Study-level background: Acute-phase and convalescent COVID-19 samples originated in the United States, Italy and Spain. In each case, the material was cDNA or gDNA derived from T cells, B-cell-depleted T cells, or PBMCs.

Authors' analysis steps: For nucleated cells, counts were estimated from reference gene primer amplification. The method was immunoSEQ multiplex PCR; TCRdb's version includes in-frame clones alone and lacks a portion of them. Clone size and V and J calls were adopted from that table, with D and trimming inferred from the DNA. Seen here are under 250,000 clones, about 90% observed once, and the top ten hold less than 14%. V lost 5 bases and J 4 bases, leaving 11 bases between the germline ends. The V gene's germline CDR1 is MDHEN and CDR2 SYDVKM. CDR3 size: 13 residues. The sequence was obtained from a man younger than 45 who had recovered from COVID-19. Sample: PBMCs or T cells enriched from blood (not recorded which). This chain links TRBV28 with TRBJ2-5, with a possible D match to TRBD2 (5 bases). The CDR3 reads CASSPSILETQYF. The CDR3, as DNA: TGTGCCAGCAGTCCTAGCATTTTAGAGACCCAGTACTTC.